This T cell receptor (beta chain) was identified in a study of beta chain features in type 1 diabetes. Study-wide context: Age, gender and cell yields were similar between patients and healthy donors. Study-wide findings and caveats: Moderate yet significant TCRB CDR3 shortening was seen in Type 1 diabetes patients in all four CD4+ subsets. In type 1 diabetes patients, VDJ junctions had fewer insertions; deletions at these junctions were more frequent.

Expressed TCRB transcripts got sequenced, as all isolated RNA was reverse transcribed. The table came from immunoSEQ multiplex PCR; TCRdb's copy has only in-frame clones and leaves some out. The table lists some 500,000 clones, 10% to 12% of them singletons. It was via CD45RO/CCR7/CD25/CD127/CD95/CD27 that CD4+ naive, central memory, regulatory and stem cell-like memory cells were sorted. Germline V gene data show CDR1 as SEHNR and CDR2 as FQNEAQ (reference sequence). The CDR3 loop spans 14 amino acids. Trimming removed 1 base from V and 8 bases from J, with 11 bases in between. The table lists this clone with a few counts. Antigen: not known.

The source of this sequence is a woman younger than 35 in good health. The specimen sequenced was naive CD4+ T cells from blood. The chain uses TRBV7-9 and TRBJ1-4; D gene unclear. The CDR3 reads CASSLGNGVEKLFF. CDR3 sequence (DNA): TGTGCCAGCAGCTTAGGTAACGGAGTGGAAAAACTGTTTTTT. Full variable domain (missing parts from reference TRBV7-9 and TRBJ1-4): DTGVSQNPRHKITKRGQNVTFRCDPISEHNRLYWYRQTLGQGPEFLTYFQNEAQLEKSRLLSDRFSAERPKGSFSTLEIQRTEQGDSAMYLCASSLGNGVEKLFFGSGTQLSVL.